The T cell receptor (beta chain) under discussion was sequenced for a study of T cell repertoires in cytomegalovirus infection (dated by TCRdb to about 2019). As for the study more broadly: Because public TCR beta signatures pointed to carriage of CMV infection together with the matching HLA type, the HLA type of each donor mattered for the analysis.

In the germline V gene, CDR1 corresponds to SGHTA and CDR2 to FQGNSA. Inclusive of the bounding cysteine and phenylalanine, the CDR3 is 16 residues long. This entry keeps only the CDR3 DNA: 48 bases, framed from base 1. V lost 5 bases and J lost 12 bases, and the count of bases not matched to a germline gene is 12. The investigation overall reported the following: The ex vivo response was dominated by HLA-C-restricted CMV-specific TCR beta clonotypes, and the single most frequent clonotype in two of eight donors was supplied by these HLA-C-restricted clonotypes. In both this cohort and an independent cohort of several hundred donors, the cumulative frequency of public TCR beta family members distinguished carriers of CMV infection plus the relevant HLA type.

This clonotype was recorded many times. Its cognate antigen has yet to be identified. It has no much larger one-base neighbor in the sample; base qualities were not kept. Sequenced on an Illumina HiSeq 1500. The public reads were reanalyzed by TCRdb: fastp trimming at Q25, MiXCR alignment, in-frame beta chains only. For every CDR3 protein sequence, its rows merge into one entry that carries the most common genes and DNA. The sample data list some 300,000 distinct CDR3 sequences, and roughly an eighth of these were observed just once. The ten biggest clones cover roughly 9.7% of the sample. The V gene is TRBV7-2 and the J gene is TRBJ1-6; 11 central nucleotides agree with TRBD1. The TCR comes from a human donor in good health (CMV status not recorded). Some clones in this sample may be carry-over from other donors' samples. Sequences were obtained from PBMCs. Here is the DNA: TGTGCCAGCAGCCCTCCGAGGGGGACAGGGGGGTTACCCCTCCACTTT. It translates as CASSPPRGTGGLPLHF.